This T cell receptor (beta chain) was found in a study of T cells in Graves' hyperthyroidism and ophthalmopathy. Study outcomes and limitations: Model output signaled ophthalmopathy a median around 6.9 months ahead of onset. Expanded thyroid clonotypes (above 0.001) were mostly also found in blood.

Inclusion characteristics of ophthalmopathy patients comprised a Clinical Activity Score of at least 3, a NOSPECS grade of at least 4, and duration under 3 months. Regions amplified from RNA transcripts were the TCR beta CDR3 regions. Initially, a first-round RT-PCR of the TCR CDR3 employed the HTBI primer set. TCRdb reanalysed the multiplex PCR reads using MiXCR and keeps one entry per CDR3 protein. The sample gives around 240,000 distinct CDR3 sequences, 15% to 20% of which show up once; about 29% is in the top ten. The CDR3 is 16 amino acids. The V gene's germline CDR1 is SGHRS and CDR2 YFSETQ. Trimming took 5 bases from V and 10 from J, leaving 24 bases between them. In this sample, this clonotype turned up many times. Antigen: not known.

The sample taken for sequencing was blood. The TCR comes from a woman between 18 and 30 years old with Graves' ophthalmopathy. The chain links TRBV5-1 to TRBJ2-2; TRBD2 is a possible D gene (5 bases). For the CDR3, the DNA is TGCGCCAGCAGTCCAGCACTAGTATCCACCCGATCGGAGCTGTTTTTT. Encoded protein: CASSPALVSTRSELFF.